The source of this T cell receptor (beta chain) is a study of CD8 T cells in ankylosing spondylitis (dated by TCRdb to 2017 to 2019). Describing the broader study: The study profiled T cell receptor beta repertoires in healthy donors and ankylosing spondylitis patients to find disease-linked TCR variants. Peripheral blood was sampled, and synovial fluid was additionally collected from ankylosing spondylitis patients. The full study cohort was made up of 25 ankylosing spondylitis patients and roughly 100 healthy donors. Here is what the overall study found, with its caveats: Some motif variants were previously reported in synovial fluid and blood of reactive arthritis patients, suggesting common disease-initiation mechanisms. According to the report, matched synovial fluid samples from ankylosing spondylitis patients were significantly enriched for the disease-linked clones. The disease-linked clones showed a CD8+ phenotype and occurred at relatively low frequencies in peripheral blood. Blood from ankylosing spondylitis patients appeared to be characterized by a TCR beta motif composed of eight or nine highly homologous amino acid variants.

Sequenced using an Illumina HiSeq 2500. Quantitative 5'-RACE with molecular barcodes was the method used to prepare the TCR beta libraries. Per the source publication's procedure: A new computational method, built on a probabilistic model of VDJ rearrangement, was used to identify disease-linked TCR variants. The public reads were run again by TCRdb, first through fastp at Q25 and then through MiXCR, and only productive beta chains were kept. Each CDR3 protein gets just one entry, which takes the most common genes and DNA from the rows behind it. The V and J calls here are based on TCRdb, not the publication. The sample table shows 300,000 to 350,000 distinct CDR3 sequences, and over 12% are seen once. The ten largest clones take up approximately 1% of the sample. Remarks on this clonotype: What this receptor recognizes is not known. Qualities for individual bases were not recorded, and no much larger clone is one base off.

Cut back by 3 bases and 2 bases, the V and J ends lie 4 bases apart. Including the terminal cysteine and phenylalanine, the CDR3 comprises 12 residues. Only the CDR3 region is kept as DNA, spanning 36 bases read in frame from base 1. Specimen: blood, either unsorted or a sorted T cell fraction (not recorded which). Recombination linked TRBV12-3 or TRBV12-4 to TRBJ1-2, with the D gene uncertain. The source is a male donor with ankylosing spondylitis or in good health (not recorded which). The CDR3 sequence is CASSFPNYGYTF. Here is the DNA: TGTGCCAGCAGTTTCCCCAACTATGGCTACACCTTC.